Below, 27 T cell receptor beta chains from the same sample are listed, as sequenced in a study of Ad26.COV2.S vaccination and SARS-CoV-2 variants. Measured with immunoSEQ multiplex PCR; TCRdb has only the in-frame clones, and not every one. Of under 150,000 clones in the sample, roughly 89% were seen once. The specimen comprised peripheral blood, sampled after recovery from COVID-19. The source is a human donor who had recovered from COVID-19.

This clone was seen only once. The chain is built from TRBV7-8 and TRBJ2-6; D remains unclear. Trimming removed 4 bases from V and 0 bases from J, with 4 bases in between. Germline V gives CDR1 SGHVS, CDR2 FQNEAQ. This CDR3 has 14 amino acids. CDR3 residues: CASSSYSGANVLTF. DNA of the CDR3: TGTGCCAGCAGCTCCTACTCTGGGGCCAACGTCCTGACTTTC.

The genes are TRBV4-3 and TRBJ2-3; D possibly corresponds to TRBD1 (5 bases). The CDR3 spans 18 residues. V dropped 0 bases and J dropped 5 bases, with 21 bases sitting between them. Germline V lookup: CDR1 LGHNA, CDR2 YSLEER. The CDR3 DNA sequence: TGCGCCAGCAGCCAAGACGTTCAGGGTTTTGGGGAAGGAGATACGCAGTATTTT. This codes for CASSQDVQGFGEGDTQYF.

V usage is TRBV7-9 and J usage is TRBJ2-7; D gene unclear. The germline V and J ends were trimmed by 5 bases and 5 bases, with 13 bases remaining between them. In germline, CDR1 is SEHNR, CDR2 FQNEAQ (reference sequence). CDR3 size: 13 residues. The DNA of the CDR3 is TGTGCCAGCAGCAACACTGAGCGCCACGAGCAGTACTTC. It translates to CASSNTERHEQYF.

The chain recombines TRBV5-1 with TRBJ2-2, with 11 bases aligning to TRBD1. CDR3 size: 16 residues. Germline trimming cut 4 bases from V and 4 bases from J; bases unmatched to any gene: 6. Germline loops: CDR1 SGHRS, CDR2 YFSETQ. Here the CDR3 reads CASSVGQGASTGELFF. As DNA, the CDR3 is TGCGCCAGCAGCGTCGGACAGGGGGCTAGCACCGGGGAGCTGTTTTTT.

The gene calls are TRBV5-1 and TRBJ2-1; perhaps TRBD2 as D (6 bases). Germline lookup yields CDR1 SGHRS and CDR2 YFSETQ. CDR3 length: 14 residues. The V and J ends lost 3 bases and 9 bases respectively, with 16 bases between them. CDR3 DNA sequence: TGCGCCAGCAGCTCCCGAAGACTAGTCGGTGAGCAGTTCTTC. Translation: CASSSRRLVGEQFF.

This chain connects TRBV5-6 to TRBJ1-2; 7 bases are a match to TRBD1. V gave up 5 bases and J gave up 3 bases; unmatched junction bases: 10. The CDR3 has 15 residues. The germline gives CDR1 SGHDT, CDR2 YYEEEE. The CDR3 region has the DNA TGTGCCAGCAGGGGGGACAGTCGAACCTACTATGGCTACACCTTC. Translating it yields CASRGDSRTYYGYTF.

This rearrangement joins TRBV29-1 to TRBJ2-7, with D possibly being TRBD1 (5 bases). The V end lost 6 bases, the J end lost 2 bases, and 8 bases lay between the germline ends. CDR1 SQVTM and CDR2 ANQGSEA come from the germline V gene. The CDR3 consists of 11 residues. The CDR3 loop is CSVGQTYEQYF. CDR3 DNA sequence: TGCAGCGTCGGACAAACCTACGAGCAGTACTTC.

The chain couples TRBV15 to TRBJ2-5, with D tentatively TRBD2 (6 bases). Germline CDR1 LNHNV, CDR2 YYDKDF (reference sequence). With 10 bases removed from V and 5 bases from J, the gap between germline ends came to 20 bases. The CDR3 totals 14 residues. The CDR3: CAITSGGEDETQYF. The CDR3 nucleotides are TGTGCCATCACGAGCGGCGGGGAGGATGAGACCCAGTACTTC.

The genes are TRBV20-1 and TRBJ2-7; TRBD1 aligns across 12 bases. This CDR3 is built from 14 residues. Germline V gene sequence: CDR1 DFQATT, CDR2 SNEGSKA (reference sequence). Trimming at V came to 3 bases and at J to 7 bases, leaving 7 bases not matched to a gene. CDR3 region: CSASIGTGGREQYF. The CDR3 DNA reads as TGCAGTGCTAGTATAGGGACAGGGGGCCGGGAGCAGTACTTC.

The chain couples TRBV5-1 to TRBJ2-1; 13 bases agree with TRBD2. This CDR3 spans 16 amino acids. Germline V lookup: CDR1 SGHRS, CDR2 YFSETQ. After removal of 0 bases from V and 5 bases from J, the junction contained 2 bases not matched to a gene. CDR3 sequence reads: CASSLALAGGHNEQFF. In DNA, the CDR3 is TGCGCCAGCAGCTTGGCACTAGCGGGGGGGCACAATGAGCAGTTCTTC.

For the CDR3, the DNA is TGTGCCAGCAGCTTAGGACGGAGCCTTAATGAAAAACTGTTTTTT. This translates into CASSLGRSLNEKLFF. This chain uses TRBV5-8 with TRBJ1-4; D unresolved. The CDR3 is 15 amino acids. V lost 2 bases to trimming and J lost 4 bases, with 12 bases between them. CDR1 is SGHTS, CDR2 YDEGEE, per germline.

V usage is TRBV28 and J usage is TRBJ1-6; D is perhaps TRBD1 (6 bases). CDR3 length: 14 amino acids. V gave up 5 bases and J gave up 5 bases, with 10 bases separating them. CDR1 and CDR2 (germline): MDHEN, SYDVKM. The CDR3, as DNA: TGTGCCAGCAGTGCAGGGGAAGATAATTCACCCCTCCACTTT. This translates into CASSAGEDNSPLHF.

This chain uses TRBV7-8 with TRBJ1-4; D is perhaps TRBD1 (5 bases). Germline V gives CDR1 SGHVS, CDR2 FQNEAQ. Trimming stripped 1 base from V and 8 bases from J, with 29 bases between. The CDR3 is made up of 20 amino acids. CDR3 coding DNA: TGTGCCAGCAGCTTAGTAGGGGCAGCAAGACTGAACGATAGAAGAGAAAAACTGTTTTTT. Its translation: CASSLVGAARLNDRREKLFF.

V usage is TRBV20-1 and J usage is TRBJ2-5, with D perhaps matching TRBD1 or TRBD2 (5 bases each). V was cut by 3 bases and J by 7 bases, with 18 bases left in between. Germline-derived CDR1 and CDR2 are DFQATT and SNEGSKA (reference sequence). The length of the CDR3 is 14 residues. The CDR3 is CSASSGYGLGTQYF. CDR3 nucleotides: TGCAGTGCTAGTTCAGGGTACGGACTTGGGACCCAGTACTTC.

CDR3 in amino acids: CASRGGALNQPQHF. CDR3 in DNA: TGTGCCAGTAGGGGGGGAGCTTTGAATCAGCCCCAGCATTTT. The rearrangement links TRBV19 to TRBJ1-5, with D tentatively TRBD1 (5 bases). Trimming pared 6 bases from V and 4 bases from J, leaving 13 bases between. Germline-derived CDR1 and CDR2 are LNHDA and SQIVND (reference sequence). CDR3 length: 14 residues.

V gene TRBV28 combines with J gene TRBJ2-5, with a weak D call TRBD1 (6 bases). The ends were cut back, 5 bases at V and 7 bases at J, with 14 bases in the middle. Germline CDR1 MDHEN, CDR2 SYDVKM. This CDR3 spans 13 amino acids. The CDR3 reads CASSTTGLVTQYF. The CDR3 DNA reads TGTGCCAGCAGTACCACAGGGTTGGTGACCCAGTACTTC.

This rearrangement joins TRBV5-1 to TRBJ1-5; 11 nucleotides agree with TRBD1. CDR3 length: 15 amino acids. Germline CDR1 SGHRS, CDR2 YFSETQ. The trim removed 0 bases at V and 6 bases at J, leaving 2 bases unmatched. The CDR3 loop reads CASSLEGTGGQPQHF. In DNA, the CDR3 is TGCGCCAGCAGCTTGGAAGGGACAGGGGGTCAGCCCCAGCATTTT.

This chain joins TRBV2 and TRBJ2-7; D not certain. Germline V gene sequence: CDR1 SNHLY, CDR2 FYNNEI. The CDR3 spans 18 residues. The V end was cut by 4 bases, the J end by 0 bases, with 22 bases between. This CDR3 is CASSVVPPPEISSYEQYF. The CDR3 DNA reads TGTGCCAGCAGTGTCGTCCCCCCCCCAGAGATCAGCTCCTACGAGCAGTACTTC. Variable domain in full (rest from reference TRBV2 and TRBJ2-7): EPEVTQTPSHQVTQMGQEVILRCVPISNHLYFYWYRQILGQKVEFLVSFYNNEISEKSEIFDDQFSVERPDGSNFTLKIRSTKLEDSAMYFCASSVVPPPEISSYEQYFGPGTRLTVT.

V and J are TRBV19 and TRBJ2-4; unclear D gene. CDR1 LNHDA and CDR2 SQIVND come from the germline V gene (reference sequence). Trimming shortened V by 5 bases and J by 1 base, and 9 bases separated the two germline ends. The CDR3 consists of 14 residues. CDR3 region: CASSVGMAKNIQYF. The CDR3 DNA reads as TGTGCCAGTAGTGTTGGTATGGCCAAAAACATTCAGTACTTC.

This sequence joins TRBV5-8 and TRBJ1-1; D is undetermined. V was shortened by 1 base and J by 1 base, with 5 bases between the two germline ends. Germline V gene lookup returns CDR1 SGHTS and CDR2 YDEGEE. This CDR3 has 13 residues. CDR3 nucleotide sequence: TGTGCCAGCAGCTTGAGGACGAACACTGAAGCTTTCTTT. Protein product: CASSLRTNTEAFF.

This clone was observed a few times. The chain has TRBV30 and TRBJ1-2; no clear D. The CDR3 consists of 14 residues. The ends were cut back, 5 bases at V and 5 bases at J, with 18 bases in the middle. CDR1 and CDR2 (germline): GTSNPN, SVGIG (reference sequence). The chain's CDR3 is CAWGSGVGSYGYTF. The CDR3 DNA reads TGTGCCTGGGGTTCCGGGGTGGGGTCTTATGGCTACACCTTC.

This sequence joins TRBV2 and TRBJ1-2; no reliable D call. Germline CDR1 and CDR2: SNHLY and FYNNEI. The CDR3 sequence is 14 residues long. V was clipped by 8 bases and J by 0 bases, with 13 bases between them. The DNA for the CDR3 is TGTGCCAGCCGTCGTGAAGGGACTAACTATGGCTACACCTTC. It encodes CASRREGTNYGYTF.

This chain's CDR3 is CASSTGPPAETQYF. CDR3 coding DNA: TGTGCCAGCAGCACGGGACCCCCGGCGGAGACCCAGTACTTC. J is TRBJ2-5 and V is TRBV7-2; D could derive from TRBD1 or TRBD2 (5 bases each). The CDR3 has 14 amino acids. V gave up 5 bases and J gave up 5 bases, with 15 bases separating them. The germline CDR1 and CDR2 sequences are SGHTA and FQGNSA.

V is TRBV7-8 and J is TRBJ2-2, with unresolved D. With 1 base removed from V and 3 bases from J, the gap between germline ends came to 12 bases. The germline V gene has CDR1 SGHVS and CDR2 FQNEAQ. The CDR3 covers 16 residues. The CDR3 nucleotides read TGTGCCAGCAGCTTAGAGCTGAATAGGGACACCGGGGAGCTGTTTTTT. Residues: CASSLELNRDTGELFF.

The chain employs TRBV5-4 and TRBJ1-6, with D hard to call. V dropped 0 bases and J dropped 7 bases, with 20 bases sitting between them. Germline CDR1 and CDR2: SGHNT and YYREEE (reference sequence). The CDR3 totals 18 residues. CDR3 sequence (DNA): TGTGCCAGCAGCTTGGGTTCTAGCGCCGGGATGGGGAATTCACCCCTCCACTTT. The encoded protein is CASSLGSSAGMGNSPLHF.

The chain uses TRBV20-1 and TRBJ1-2; D ambiguous. The CDR3 loop spans 11 amino acids. V lost 3 bases and J lost 0, with 2 bases in between. Germline V gene data show CDR1 as DFQATT and CDR2 as SNEGSKA (reference sequence). Here the CDR3 reads CSARANYGYTF. CDR3 sequence (DNA): TGCAGTGCTAGGGCTAACTATGGCTACACCTTC.

The chain joins TRBV28 to TRBJ2-7; D ambiguous. V was shortened by 3 bases and J by 4 bases, with 25 bases between the two germline ends. Germline V gene sequence: CDR1 MDHEN, CDR2 SYDVKM. The CDR3 loop spans 18 amino acids. The CDR3: CASSFPSTEFTANYEQYF. The CDR3 coding sequence is TGTGCCAGCAGTTTCCCCAGTACCGAATTCACTGCCAATTACGAGCAGTACTTC.